These T cell receptor beta chains were read from a single sample in a study of T cells in Graves' hyperthyroidism and ophthalmopathy. TCRdb itself ran the multiplex PCR reads through MiXCR, one entry per CDR3 protein. This sample yields some 370,000 distinct CDR3 sequences, of which approximately 18% are seen a single time; approximately 35% belongs to the top ten. Sample: blood. The receptors shown here come from a young woman with Graves' hyperthyroidism that later progressed to Graves' ophthalmopathy. The CDR3 runs from the conserved cysteine through the conserved F or W. Each record gives: V gene, CDR3 protein.

TRBV28 CASSSSRQGREEKLFF
TRBV20-1 CSARDLRGGGLYEQYF
TRBV27 CASSSLTGTGPYEQYF
TRBV27 CASSLLSGTYEQYF
TRBV19 CASSMIPVDLTNQPQHF
TRBV28 CASTLGGRKETQYF
TRBV18 CASSPQASGTQYF
TRBV10-1 CASRNEIRDRGQETQYF
TRBV19 CASSQYGERQPQHF
TRBV28 CASSFSLIGTLDTGELFF
TRBV30 CAWRGARTEAFF
TRBV4-1 CASSQARRGNNEQFF
TRBV2 CASRAGTGDEKLFF
TRBV19 CASSIEDSQYF
TRBV4-1 CASSQGLVNYGYTF
TRBV5-1 CASSHTMRSARGAVSYEQYF
TRBV15 CATSIFRAAEAFF
TRBV24-1 CATRDGGYNEQFF
TRBV2 CASSSQGISNQPQHF
TRBV28 CASSPPPVRHQPQHF
TRBV2 CASSEWVTSGNTGELFF
TRBV28 CASSPGSGNQPQHF
TRBV28 CASSFVSGEGLRLGDAEAFF
TRBV5-8 CASSLVTSGSSGNEQFF
TRBV19 CASSPRDPATNEKLFF
TRBV28 CASSTWTGGSYEQYF
TRBV11-2 CASSLIRGPGNEQFF
TRBV3-1 CASSQLDGNTGELFF
TRBV30 CAWSVLEQGWNGYTF
TRBV28 CASSFHGTGNGQYF
TRBV3-1 CASSQDDFLGQRGSPLHF
TRBV2 CASSEGGDFYEQYF
TRBV20-1 CSASTGPYEQYF
TRBV29-1 CSTILGGGATYNEQFF
TRBV5-1 CASSLGLGDHNEQFF
TRBV3-1 CASSQEATEAFF
TRBV20-1 CSASFPGAREKLFF
TRBV7-9 CASSLGKGSNQPQHF
TRBV2 CASFKIDTQYF
TRBV6-5 CASSYVSQPQHF
TRBV24-1 CATSDSGTYEQYF
TRBV6-1 CASSSRDPPGEQYF
TRBV5-1 CASSLDRGQLYNEQFF
TRBV6-8 CASSYICLADYDEQFF
TRBV27 CASSRRGGSNQPQHF
TRBV2 CASSHWDWAYGYTF
TRBV5-1 CASSSNLADTQYF
TRBV7-9 CASSRGQGGNTGELFF
TRBV12-3/TRBV12-4 CASTIAGGTFTDTQYF
TRBV5-1 CASSLQADYGYTF
TRBV12-5 CASGFVGGLAFF
TRBV7-2 CASSLPGYEQPQHF
TRBV2 CASSNRGSNQPQHF
TRBV7-6 CASSLHPVTSGYNEQFF
TRBV20-1 CSARGGGTIGGNSPLHF
TRBV18 CASSPGQETQYF
TRBV6-2/TRBV6-3 CASTIAGTRDLQYF